What follows are 10 T cell receptor beta chains derived from one specimen sequenced in a study of shared clonotypes between healthy human individuals. The naive CD8 population came from CD45RO-negative cells selected for CCR7, without terminally differentiated effector memory CD45RA+ cells. Sequenced by immunoSEQ multiplex PCR; TCRdb stores in-frame clones only, minus some. The sample records 1.5 million to 2.5 million clones, around 96% being singletons. Sequencing was performed on naive CD8+ T cells sorted from blood. These receptors all stem from a young man in good health.

J is TRBJ1-5 and V is TRBV29-1; D might be TRBD1 (5 bases). V lost 1 base, J lost 5 bases, and 15 bases lay in between. The CDR3 contains 15 residues. CDR1 and CDR2 from the germline V gene are SQVTM and ANQGSEA. The CDR3 DNA sequence: TGCAGCGTTGAAGTAGGGGCGGGGGGTTATCAGCCCCAGCATTTT. This sequence encodes CSVEVGAGGYQPQHF.

The CDR3 bases are TGTGCCAGCAGCGCGGAGCTCAACTACGAGCAGTACTTC. Its protein is CASSAELNYEQYF. The chain combines TRBV9 with TRBJ2-7; no clear D. Trimming left V 3 bases short and J 3 bases short, with 10 bases between. The CDR3 runs 13 residues. Germline V gene data show CDR1 as SGDLS and CDR2 as YYNGEE. Variable domain in full (rest from reference TRBV9 and TRBJ2-7): DSGVTQTPKHLITATGQRVTLRCSPRSGDLSVYWYQQSLDQGLQFLIQYYNGEERAKGNILERFSAQQFPDLHSELNLSSLELGDSALYFCASSAELNYEQYFGPGTRLTVT.

CDR3 sequence: CASSYAEGNSPLHF. The CDR3 nucleotides read TGTGCCAGCAGTTACGCGGAAGGGAATTCACCCCTCCACTTT. This chain links TRBV6-5 with TRBJ1-6; D gene ambiguous. Germline V lookup: CDR1 MNHEY, CDR2 SVGAGI. Trimming cost V 2 bases and J 7 bases, with 9 bases left between them. CDR3 size: 14 residues.

For this clone: The sample holds other DNA sequences that translate to the same CDR3. This chain links TRBV29-1 with TRBJ2-1; D not certain. Trimming took 2 bases from V and 7 from J, leaving 9 bases between them. The CDR3 has 12 amino acids. Germline-derived CDR1 and CDR2 are SQVTM and ANQGSEA. The CDR3 sequence: CSVETWGNEQFF. The CDR3 bases are TGCAGCGTTGAAACCTGGGGTAATGAGCAGTTCTTC.

V is TRBV4-2 and J is TRBJ2-1; D unclear. Germline V gives CDR1 LGHNA, CDR2 YNFKEQ. This CDR3 is 14 amino acids long. Deletions cut 4 bases from V and 5 bases from J, with 12 bases between. The CDR3 nucleotides are TGTGCCAGCAGCCCCACCCTACTTGACAATGAGCAGTTCTTC. It encodes CASSPTLLDNEQFF.

This clone was recorded many times. V gene TRBV30 combines with J gene TRBJ2-5; D is perhaps TRBD1 (6 bases). From germline, CDR1 is GTSNPN and CDR2 SVGIG (reference sequence). The CDR3 length is 14 residues. Between the trimmed V and J ends, which lost 1 base and 5 bases, there was a span of 14 bases. CDR3 protein: CAWSGRGRRETQYF. The CDR3 DNA reads as TGTGCCTGGAGTGGAAGGGGGAGAAGGGAGACCCAGTACTTC.

This clone appeared once. The chain recombines TRBV6-1 with TRBJ2-7, with 11 bases fitting TRBD2. Germline V lookup: CDR1 MNHNS, CDR2 SASEGT. V dropped 8 bases and J dropped 4; count of bases not matched to a gene: 7. The CDR3 has 14 residues. The CDR3 DNA reads TGTGCCAGCGAGTTAGCGGGAGGGAATTACGAGCAGTACTTC. It specifies CASELAGGNYEQYF.

The gene calls are TRBV6-5 and TRBJ2-3, with D hard to call. The CDR3 extends over 14 amino acids. Germline lookup yields CDR1 MNHEY and CDR2 SVGAGI. The V end was cut by 8 bases, the J end by 1 base, with 13 bases between. The CDR3: CASGQTVGTDTQYF. DNA of the CDR3: TGTGCCAGCGGGCAGACGGTTGGCACAGATACGCAGTATTTT.

Worth noting for this clone: The sample holds other DNA sequences that translate to the same CDR3. Written as DNA, the CDR3 is TGTGCCAGCAGCTTAGCGTACCAAGAGACCCAGTACTTC. It yields the protein CASSLAYQETQYF. The gene calls are TRBV7-8 and TRBJ2-5; no clear D gene. The germline V gene encodes CDR1 SGHVS and CDR2 FQNEAQ. Trimming left V 0 bases short and J 0 bases short, with 2 bases between. The CDR3 is 13 residues long. The full variable domain, with the rest looked up from reference TRBV7-8 and TRBJ2-5, is GAGVSQSPRYKVAKRGQDVALRCDPISGHVSLFWYQQALGQGPEFLTYFQNEAQLDKSGLPSDRFFAERPEGSVSTLKIQRTQQEDSAVYLCASSLAYQETQYFGPGTRLLVL.

The chain couples TRBV19 to TRBJ2-6; no clear D. V lost 6 bases, J lost 0 bases, and 3 bases lay in between. The germline CDR1 and CDR2 sequences are LNHDA and SQIVND (reference sequence). The CDR3 consists of 13 residues. The CDR3: CASSLSGANVLTF. The CDR3 nucleotides are TGTGCCAGTAGCCTCTCTGGGGCCAACGTCCTGACTTTC.